This note documents a single T cell receptor beta chain sequence. CDR3 length equals 16 residues. CDR1 SGHKS and CDR2 YYEKEE come from the germline V gene (reference sequence). Trimming pared 0 bases from V and 0 bases from J, leaving 10 bases between. The repertoire was sequenced with immunoSEQ multiplex PCR; TCRdb's copy has only in-frame clones and lacks some. This sample has 100,000 or so clones; more than 85% occur once, and the top ten carry about 18%. This record belongs to a study of control samples from healthy donors and cancer patients. The sample taken for sequencing was blood. This rearrangement joins TRBV5-5 to TRBJ1-5; no firm D call. The sequence came from a woman between 50 and 59 years old in good health. CDR3 in amino acids: CASSLAGGDSNQPQHF. Here the CDR3 DNA reads TGTGCCAGCAGCTTGGCCGGCGGTGATAGCAATCAGCCCCAGCATTTT.